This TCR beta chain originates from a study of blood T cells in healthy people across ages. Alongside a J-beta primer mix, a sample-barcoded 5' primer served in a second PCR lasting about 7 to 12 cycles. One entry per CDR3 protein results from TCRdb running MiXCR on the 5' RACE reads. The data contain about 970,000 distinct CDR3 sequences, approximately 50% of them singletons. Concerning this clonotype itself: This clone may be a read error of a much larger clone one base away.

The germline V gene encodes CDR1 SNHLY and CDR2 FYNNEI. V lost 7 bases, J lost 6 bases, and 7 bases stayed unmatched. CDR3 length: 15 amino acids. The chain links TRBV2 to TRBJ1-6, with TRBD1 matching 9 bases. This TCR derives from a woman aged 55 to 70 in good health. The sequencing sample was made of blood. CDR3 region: CASNWGQGINSPLHF. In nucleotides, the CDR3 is TGTGCCAGCAACTGGGGACAGGGTATTAATTCACCCCTCCACTTT.